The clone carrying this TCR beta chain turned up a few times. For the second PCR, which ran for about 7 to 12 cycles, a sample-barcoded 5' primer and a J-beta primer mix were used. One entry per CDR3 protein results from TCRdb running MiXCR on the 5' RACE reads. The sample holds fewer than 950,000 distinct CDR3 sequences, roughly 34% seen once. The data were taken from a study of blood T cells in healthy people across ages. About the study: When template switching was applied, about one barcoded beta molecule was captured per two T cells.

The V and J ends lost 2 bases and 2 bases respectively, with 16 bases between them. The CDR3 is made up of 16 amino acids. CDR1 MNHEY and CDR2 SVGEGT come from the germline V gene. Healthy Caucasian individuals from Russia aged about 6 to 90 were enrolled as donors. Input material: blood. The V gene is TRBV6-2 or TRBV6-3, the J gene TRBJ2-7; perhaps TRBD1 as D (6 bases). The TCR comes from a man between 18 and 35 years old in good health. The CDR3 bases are TGTGCCAGCAGTTACAGGGGACAAACTTCCACCTACGAGCAGTACTTC. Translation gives CASSYRGQTSTYEQYF.